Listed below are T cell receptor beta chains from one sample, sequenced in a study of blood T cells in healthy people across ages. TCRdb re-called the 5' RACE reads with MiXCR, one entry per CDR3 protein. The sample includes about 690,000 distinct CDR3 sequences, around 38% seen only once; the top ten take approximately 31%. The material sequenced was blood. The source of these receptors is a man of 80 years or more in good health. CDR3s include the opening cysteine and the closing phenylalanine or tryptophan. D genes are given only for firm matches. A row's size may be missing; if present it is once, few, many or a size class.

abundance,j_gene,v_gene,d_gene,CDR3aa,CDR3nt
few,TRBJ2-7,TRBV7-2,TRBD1,CASSPPRDRGNYEQYF,TGTGCCAGCAGTCCCCCGAGGGACAGGGGAAACTACGAGCAGTACTTC
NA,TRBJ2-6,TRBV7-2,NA,CASSGRQVSGANVLTF,TGTGCCAGCAGCGGAAGACAGGTTTCTGGGGCCAACGTCCTGACTTTC
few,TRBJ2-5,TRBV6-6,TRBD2,CASSYSPYGGKETQYF,TGTGCCAGCAGTTACTCTCCTTACGGGGGGAAAGAGACCCAGTACTTC
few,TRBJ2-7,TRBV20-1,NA,CSALMATNYEQYF,TGCAGTGCCCTGATGGCCACGAACTACGAGCAGTACTTC
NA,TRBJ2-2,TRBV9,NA,CASSATRSTGELFF,TGTGCCAGCAGCGCGACCCGGTCCACCGGGGAGCTGTTTTTT
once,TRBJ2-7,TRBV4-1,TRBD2,CASSQDVQAGGYF,TGCGCCAGCAGCCAAGATGTTCAGGCGGGAGGGTACTTC
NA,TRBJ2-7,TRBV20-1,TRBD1,CSARGTGGGGEQYF,TGCAGTGCCAGAGGGACAGGGGGCGGGGGCGAGCAGTACTTC
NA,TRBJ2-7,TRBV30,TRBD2,CAWNPGGPSEQYF,TGTGCCTGGAACCCGGGAGGGCCGTCCGAGCAGTACTTC
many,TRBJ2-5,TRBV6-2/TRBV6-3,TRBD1,CASSYSTGKASPSQETQYF,TGTGCCAGCAGTTATTCGACAGGGAAAGCCTCCCCCTCCCAAGAGACCCAGTACTTC
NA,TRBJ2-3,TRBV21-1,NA,CASSNRGTSTDTQYF,TGTGCCAGCAGCAACAGGGGAACTAGCACAGATACGCAGTATTTT
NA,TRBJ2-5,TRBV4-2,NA,CASSQDRARGRKETQYF,TGTGCCAGCAGCCAAGATCGGGCGAGAGGTCGAAAAGAGACCCAGTACTTC
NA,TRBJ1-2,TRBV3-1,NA,CASSPRDVRSGYTF,TGTGCCAGCAGCCCCCGGGACGTACGGAGTGGCTACACCTTC
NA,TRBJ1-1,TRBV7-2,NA,CASSYSENTEAFF,TGTGCCAGCAGTTATTCGGAGAACACTGAAGCTTTCTTT
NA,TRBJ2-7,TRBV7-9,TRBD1,CASSPPEKGAPHEQYF,TGTGCCAGCAGCCCCCCCGAAAAGGGGGCGCCCCACGAGCAGTACTTC
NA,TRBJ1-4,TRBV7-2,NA,CASSLVGSVTNEKLFF,TGTGCCAGCAGCTTAGTAGGGTCTGTTACTAATGAAAAACTGTTTTTT
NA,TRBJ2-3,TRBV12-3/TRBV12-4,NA,CASKRRGTTDTEYF,TGTGCCAGCAAGAGGCGGGGGACAACAGATACGGAATATTTT
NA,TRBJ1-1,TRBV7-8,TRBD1,CASIPGAGGRSTEAFF,TGTGCCAGCATCCCTGGGGCAGGGGGCAGGTCCACTGAAGCTTTCTTT
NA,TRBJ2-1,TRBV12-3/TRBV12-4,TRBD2,CASSLGVAGVKANEQFF,TGTGCCAGCAGTTTAGGAGTAGCGGGGGTAAAAGCGAATGAGCAGTTCTTC
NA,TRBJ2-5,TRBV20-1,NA,CSAPPGQETQYF,TGCAGTGCTCCCCCGGGCCAAGAGACCCAGTACTTC
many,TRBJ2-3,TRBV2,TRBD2,CASSEIEDAGLAEITSTDTQYF,TGTGCCAGCAGTGAAATTGAGGACGCCGGACTAGCGGAGATTACTAGCACAGATACGCAGTATTTT
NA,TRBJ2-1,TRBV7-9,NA,CASSSTGVGVNEQFF,TGTGCCAGCAGCTCAACCGGGGTGGGGGTAAATGAGCAGTTCTTC
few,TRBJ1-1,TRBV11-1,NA,CASSLRGDNTEAFF,TGTGCCAGCAGCTTGCGGGGCGATAACACTGAAGCTTTCTTT
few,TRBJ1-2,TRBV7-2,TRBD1,CGSSLDSGTGVYGYTF,TGTGGCAGCAGCTTAGACTCCGGGACAGGGGTATATGGCTACACCTTC
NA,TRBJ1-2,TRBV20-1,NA,CSARDLGLSYTF,TGCAGTGCTAGAGATCTCGGGCTGAGCTACACCTTC
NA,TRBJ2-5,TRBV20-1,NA,CSAKSRTTETQYF,TGCAGTGCTAAATCGAGGACCACCGAGACCCAGTACTTC
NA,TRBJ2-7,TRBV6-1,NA,CASALSNGLFGLDEQYF,TGTGCCAGCGCCCTTAGTAACGGACTATTCGGGTTGGACGAGCAGTACTTC